The rows below give T cell receptor beta chains drawn from one sample of a study of T cells in Graves' hyperthyroidism and ophthalmopathy. TCRdb analysed the multiplex PCR reads with MiXCR anew, one entry per CDR3 protein. The table records fewer than 350,000 distinct CDR3 sequences, 15% to 20% of them present only once. Source material: blood. These receptors originate from a woman in her forties or fifties with Graves' hyperthyroidism. Both conserved end residues are part of each CDR3.

J gene	V gene	CDR3 protein
TRBJ2-5	TRBV2	CASSGHTEQETQYF
TRBJ2-1	TRBV2	CASIRDRTNYNEQFF
TRBJ1-2	TRBV20-1	CSAQDVRAYGYTF
TRBJ2-6	TRBV12-3/TRBV12-4	CASSFGGANVLTF
TRBJ2-1	TRBV20-1	CSALSWSGGAGEQFF
TRBJ2-1	TRBV6-1	CASSEKSRAGGSYNEQFF
TRBJ1-2	TRBV27	CASSRIQGAENGYTF
TRBJ2-1	TRBV3-1	CASSPRVLAGGSEQFF
TRBJ1-6	TRBV4-2	CASSQVLGSSPLHF
TRBJ1-1	TRBV20-1	CSARPDRDTEAFF
TRBJ1-1	TRBV13	CASTLSETNTEAFF
TRBJ2-1	TRBV6-2/TRBV6-3	CASSASAGSSYNEQFF
TRBJ1-5	TRBV3-1	CASSQDGGGQPQHF
TRBJ1-6	TRBV3-1	CASSQGEQGVTASPLHF
TRBJ1-5	TRBV3-1	CASSQGGGANQPQHF
TRBJ1-5	TRBV10-3	CAIWDGNQPQHF
TRBJ2-1	TRBV5-1	CASSLDRTSNEQFF
TRBJ1-5	TRBV28	CASSLAGVYQPQHF
TRBJ2-7	TRBV20-1	CSARDPSEAGGPEQYF
TRBJ2-3	TRBV9	CASSVGVARADTQYF
TRBJ2-3	TRBV7-9	CASSPAIRTVTDTQYF
TRBJ2-7	TRBV20-1	CSARRSSGSGEQYF
TRBJ1-1	TRBV20-1	CSAIPGQMNTEAFF
TRBJ2-3	TRBV24-1	CATSGEGADTQYF
TRBJ1-5	TRBV6-7	CASRSDGGVNSNQPQHF
TRBJ2-3	TRBV6-1	CASSPRGSGSRTDTQYF
TRBJ1-3	TRBV27	CASSPASLISGNTIYF
TRBJ1-6	TRBV5-1	CASSFGAGSPLHF
TRBJ1-4	TRBV20-1	CSANPATNEKLFF
TRBJ2-1	TRBV6-1	CASSDRVVSDNEQFF
TRBJ1-2	TRBV7-8	CASSLGGGYYGYTF
TRBJ2-2	TRBV5-5	CASNQGAGAGELFF
TRBJ2-3	TRBV11-2	CASSLRQFTDTQYF
TRBJ2-2	TRBV27	CASRGLTGELFF
TRBJ2-5	TRBV15	CATTRGTYQETQYF
TRBJ2-3	TRBV5-1	CASSSQGAGDTQYF
TRBJ1-1	TRBV7-3	CASSLTIGARDDPEAFF
TRBJ2-3	TRBV6-1	CASSVLQGTDTQYF
TRBJ1-1	TRBV11-2	CASSSQGQGTEAFF
TRBJ2-5	TRBV6-1	CASSLGLGMKETQYF
TRBJ1-1	TRBV29-1	CSAGQFDTEAFF
TRBJ2-7	TRBV6-2/TRBV6-3	CASSYTGTRFSEQYF
TRBJ2-2	TRBV7-2	CASSDPLVPGELFF
TRBJ1-6	TRBV6-1	CASSDPGQGSSPLHF
TRBJ2-5	TRBV5-4	CASSLSGGRQETQYF
TRBJ1-5	TRBV3-1	CASSQDSSQPQHF
TRBJ2-3	TRBV6-1	CASSALGGQGADTQYF
TRBJ2-2	TRBV28	CASSLARTGELLF
TRBJ1-2	TRBV28	CASSFRNYGYTF
TRBJ2-3	TRBV2	CASSDGQGGWGTDTQYF
TRBJ1-1	TRBV6-1	CASREFLNTEAFF
TRBJ2-5	TRBV12-3/TRBV12-4	CASSWGREFEETQYF
TRBJ2-3	TRBV29-1	CSVDGGPWQGADTQYF
TRBJ2-5	TRBV11-2	CASSRPQGKEAQYF
TRBJ2-1	TRBV19	CASSIGANNEQFF